This T cell receptor beta chain was profiled in a study of T cells after yellow fever vaccination. TCRdb reanalysed the 5' RACE reads using MiXCR and keeps one entry per CDR3 protein. The table has over 300,000 distinct CDR3 sequences, around 7% seen once. Germline CDR1 SEHNR, CDR2 FQNEAQ (reference sequence). V lost 3 bases and J 4 bases, leaving 9 bases between the germline ends. The CDR3 is 13 amino acids. General study results and limits: Post-booster reappearance was seen for most primary-vaccination clones (roughly 96% CD4, about 88% CD8).

This clonotype has just a few counts. Its antigen is as yet unknown. The gene calls are TRBV7-9 and TRBJ1-2; D remains ambiguous. Sequencing was performed on PBMCs, taken 45 days after the first yellow fever vaccination. The receptor comes from a man in his late teens or twenties who received the YFV17D yellow fever vaccine. CDR3 protein: CASSFGSPYGYTF. In DNA form, the CDR3 reads TGTGCCAGCAGCTTTGGAAGCCCCTATGGCTACACCTTC.